This TCR beta chain derives from a study of shared clonotypes between healthy human individuals. Study background: CD4 naive and CD4 memory each took three plates per donor, while CD8 naive took two and CD8 memory one.

Clones were read by immunoSEQ multiplex PCR, and TCRdb kept only the in-frame ones, dropping some. Of millions of clones listed, roughly 94% are singletons. This TCR was recovered from a man between 18 and 35 years old in good health. Material: naive CD4+ T cells sorted from blood. Subset here: CD45RA+ positively selected.

This CDR3 is CASSRYWTGGNQETQYF. The CDR3 DNA follows: TGTGCCAGCAGCCGATACTGGACAGGGGGTAACCAAGAGACCCAGTACTTC. The J gene is TRBJ2-5, the V gene TRBV5-4; 10 nucleotides line up with TRBD1. CDR1 SGHNT and CDR2 YYREEE come from the germline V gene (reference sequence). The CDR3 runs to 17 residues. The V gene end was trimmed by 4 bases and the J gene end by 0 bases; junction bases not matched to a gene: 9.